The 5 T cell receptor beta chains below were found in one sample sequenced in a study of T-cell reconstitution after alpha-beta-depleted transplantation in children (dated by TCRdb to between 2015 and 2016). Explained via the paper, the treatment or condition label denotes: allogeneic hematopoietic cell transplantation with graft depleted of TCRalphabeta T cells and CD19 B cells. Library method: PCR. TCRdb records Illumina HiSeq 2500 as the sequencer. To normalize quantification of the TCRbeta repertoire, the TCR libraries were built with molecular barcoding that relied on unique molecular identifiers. TCRdb took the public reads, trimmed them with fastp at Q25, ran MiXCR for clone calling and kept in-frame beta chains. All rows with the same CDR3 protein become a single entry with the most common DNA and genes. The table for this sample lists 90,000 to 100,000 distinct CDR3 sequences; 20% to 25% of them were counted only once. The ten biggest clones cover over 20% of the sample.

The specimen comprised PBMCs, sampled before TCRalphabeta/CD19-depleted stem cell transplant. These TCRs come from a boy under 10 years old with acute lymphoblastic leukemia, due to receive a stem cell transplant.

J is TRBJ1-1 and V is TRBV29-1; D is unresolved. The CDR3 consists of 11 residues. Germline V gene sequence: CDR1 SQVTM, CDR2 ANQGSEA. Trimming removed 2 bases from V and 1 base from J, with 2 bases in between. CDR3: CSVEQNTEAFF. CDR3 nucleotides: TGCAGCGTTGAACAGAACACTGAAGCTTTCTTT.

The DNA for the CDR3 is TGCAGTGCTAGGATAGCAGGCTACGAGCAGTACTTC. As protein: CSARIAGYEQYF. This rearrangement joins TRBV20-1 to TRBJ2-7, with unresolved D. The V gene's germline CDR1 is DFQATT and CDR2 SNEGSKA (reference sequence). V dropped 3 bases and J dropped 3 bases, with 9 bases sitting between them. This CDR3 spans 12 amino acids.

This chain links TRBV9 with TRBJ2-1; 12 positions match TRBD2. CDR3 length equals 17 residues. Germline-derived CDR1 and CDR2 are SGDLS and YYNGEE. V was pared by 0 bases and J by 9 bases, with 10 bases of the junction left unmatched. The CDR3 nucleotides read TGTGCCAGCAGCGTAGCATCTCGACTAGCGGGAGAGGGTGAGCAGTTCTTC. Its protein is CASSVASRLAGEGEQFF.

This clonotype was counted between two and nine times. The chain has TRBV11-2 and TRBJ2-1; 9 bases line up with TRBD2. In germline, CDR1 is SGHAT, CDR2 FQNNGV. V was clipped by 4 bases and J by 4 bases; unmatched bases: 5. CDR3 length equals 15 residues. This CDR3 is CASSSGLASYNEQFF. The CDR3 bases are TGTGCCAGCAGCTCAGGACTAGCGAGTTACAATGAGCAGTTCTTC.

The chain employs TRBV28 and TRBJ2-7; D is uncertain. V lost 2 bases and J lost 0, with 5 bases in between. This CDR3 comprises 13 residues. Germline-derived CDR1 and CDR2 are MDHEN and SYDVKM. The CDR3 DNA reads as TGTGCCAGCAGTTTACCTCTCTCCTACGAGCAGTACTTC. Translation gives CASSLPLSYEQYF.